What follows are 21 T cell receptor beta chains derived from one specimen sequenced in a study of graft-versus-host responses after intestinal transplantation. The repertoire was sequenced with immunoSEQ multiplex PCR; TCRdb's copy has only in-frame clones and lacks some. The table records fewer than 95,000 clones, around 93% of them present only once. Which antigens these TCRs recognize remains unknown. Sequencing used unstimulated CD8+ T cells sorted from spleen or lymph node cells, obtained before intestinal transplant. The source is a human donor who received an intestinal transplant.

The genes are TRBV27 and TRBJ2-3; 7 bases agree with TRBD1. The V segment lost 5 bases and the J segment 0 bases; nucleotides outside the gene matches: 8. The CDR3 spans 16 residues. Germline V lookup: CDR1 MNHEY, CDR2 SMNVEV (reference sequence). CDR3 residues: CASSNGTVTSTDTQYF. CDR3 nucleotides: TGTGCCAGCAGTAACGGGACAGTAACTAGCACAGATACGCAGTATTTT.

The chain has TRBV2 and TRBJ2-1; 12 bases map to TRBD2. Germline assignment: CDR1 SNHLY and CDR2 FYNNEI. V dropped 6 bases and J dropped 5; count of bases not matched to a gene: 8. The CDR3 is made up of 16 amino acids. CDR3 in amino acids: CASRTTLAGGHNEQFF. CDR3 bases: TGTGCCAGCAGGACCACCCTAGCGGGGGGGCACAATGAGCAGTTCTTC.

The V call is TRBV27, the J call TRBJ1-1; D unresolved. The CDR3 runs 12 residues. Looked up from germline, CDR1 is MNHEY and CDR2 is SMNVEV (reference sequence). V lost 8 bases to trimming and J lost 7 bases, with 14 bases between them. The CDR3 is CASGGSKGEAFF. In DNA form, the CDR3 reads TGTGCCAGCGGAGGGTCAAAAGGTGAAGCTTTCTTT.

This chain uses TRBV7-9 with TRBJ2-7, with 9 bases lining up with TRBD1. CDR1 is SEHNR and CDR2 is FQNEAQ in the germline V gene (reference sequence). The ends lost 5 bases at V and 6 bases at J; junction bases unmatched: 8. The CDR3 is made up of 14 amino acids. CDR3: CASSHRDRVGEQYF. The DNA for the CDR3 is TGTGCCAGCAGCCACCGGGACAGGGTTGGCGAGCAGTACTTC. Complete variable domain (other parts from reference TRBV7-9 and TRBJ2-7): DTGVSQNPRHKITKRGQNVTFRCDPISEHNRLYWYRQTLGQGPEFLTYFQNEAQLEKSRLLSDRFSAERPKGSFSTLEIQRTEQGDSAMYLCASSHRDRVGEQYFGPGTRLTVT.

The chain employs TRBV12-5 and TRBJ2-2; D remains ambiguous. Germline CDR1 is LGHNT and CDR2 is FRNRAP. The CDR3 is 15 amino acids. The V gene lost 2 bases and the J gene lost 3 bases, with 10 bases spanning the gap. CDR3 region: CASGLLTGDTGELFF. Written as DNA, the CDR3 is TGTGCTAGTGGTTTGCTTACGGGTGACACCGGGGAGCTGTTTTTT.

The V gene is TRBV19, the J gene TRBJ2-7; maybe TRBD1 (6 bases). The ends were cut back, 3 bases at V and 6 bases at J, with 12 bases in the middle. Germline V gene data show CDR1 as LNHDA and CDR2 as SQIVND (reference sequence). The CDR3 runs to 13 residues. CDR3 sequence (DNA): TGTGCCAGTAGTATCCAGGCAGGGGCCGAGCAGTACTTC. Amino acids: CASSIQAGAEQYF. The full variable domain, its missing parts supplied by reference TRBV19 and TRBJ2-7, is DGGITQSPKYLFRKEGQNVTLSCEQNLNHDAMYWYRQDPGQGLRLIYYSQIVNDFQKGDIAEGYSVSREKKESFPLTVTSAQKNPTAFYLCASSIQAGAEQYFGPGTRLTVT.

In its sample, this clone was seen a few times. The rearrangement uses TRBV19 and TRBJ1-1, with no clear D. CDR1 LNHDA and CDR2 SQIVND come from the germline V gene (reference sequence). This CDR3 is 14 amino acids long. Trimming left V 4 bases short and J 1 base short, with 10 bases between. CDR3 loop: CASSTDITNTEAFF. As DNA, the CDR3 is TGTGCCAGTAGTACTGACATTACGAACACTGAAGCTTTCTTT. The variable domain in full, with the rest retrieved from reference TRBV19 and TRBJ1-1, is DGGITQSPKYLFRKEGQNVTLSCEQNLNHDAMYWYRQDPGQGLRLIYYSQIVNDFQKGDIAEGYSVSREKKESFPLTVTSAQKNPTAFYLCASSTDITNTEAFFGQGTRLTVV.

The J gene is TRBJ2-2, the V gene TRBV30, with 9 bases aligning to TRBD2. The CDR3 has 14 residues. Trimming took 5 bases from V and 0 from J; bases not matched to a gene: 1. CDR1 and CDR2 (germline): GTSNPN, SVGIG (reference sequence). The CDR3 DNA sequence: TGTGCCTGGCTAGCGGGGCCGAACACCGGGGAGCTGTTTTTT. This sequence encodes CAWLAGPNTGELFF.

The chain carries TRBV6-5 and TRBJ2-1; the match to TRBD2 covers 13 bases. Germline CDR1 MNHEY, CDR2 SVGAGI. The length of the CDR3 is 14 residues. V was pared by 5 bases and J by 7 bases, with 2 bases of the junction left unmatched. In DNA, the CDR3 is TGTGCCAGCAGTACTAGCGGGGGGGTGAATGAGCAGTTCTTC. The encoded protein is CASSTSGGVNEQFF.

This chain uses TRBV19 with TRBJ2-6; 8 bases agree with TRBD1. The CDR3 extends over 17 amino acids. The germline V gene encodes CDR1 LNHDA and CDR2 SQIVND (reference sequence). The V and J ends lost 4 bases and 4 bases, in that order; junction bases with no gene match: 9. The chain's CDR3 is CASSSRQGPIGANVLTF. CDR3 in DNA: TGTGCCAGTAGTAGTCGACAGGGGCCCATCGGGGCCAACGTCCTGACTTTC.

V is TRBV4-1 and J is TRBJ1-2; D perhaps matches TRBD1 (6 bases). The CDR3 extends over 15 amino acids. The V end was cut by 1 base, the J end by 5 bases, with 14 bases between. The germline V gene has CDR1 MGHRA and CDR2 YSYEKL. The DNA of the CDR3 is TGCGCCAGCAGCCAAGGGCCGGACAGCCCTTATGGCTACACCTTC. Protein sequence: CASSQGPDSPYGYTF.

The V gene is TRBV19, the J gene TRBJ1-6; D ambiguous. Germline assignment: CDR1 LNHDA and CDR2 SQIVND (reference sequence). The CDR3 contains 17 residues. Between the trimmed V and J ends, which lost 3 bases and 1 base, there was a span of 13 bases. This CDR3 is CASSMNPWESYNSPLHF. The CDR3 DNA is TGTGCCAGTAGTATGAACCCGTGGGAGTCCTATAATTCACCCCTCCACTTT.

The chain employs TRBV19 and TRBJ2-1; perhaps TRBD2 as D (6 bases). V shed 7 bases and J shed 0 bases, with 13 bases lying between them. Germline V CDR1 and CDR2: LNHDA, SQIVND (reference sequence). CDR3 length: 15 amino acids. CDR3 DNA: TGTGCCAGTAACCCCACCGGGGGCTCCTACAATGAGCAGTTCTTC. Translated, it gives CASNPTGGSYNEQFF.

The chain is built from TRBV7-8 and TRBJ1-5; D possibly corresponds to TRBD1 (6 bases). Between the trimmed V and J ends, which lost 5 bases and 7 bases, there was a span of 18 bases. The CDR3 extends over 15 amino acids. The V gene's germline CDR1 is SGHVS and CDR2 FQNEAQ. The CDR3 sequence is CASSPEGGAGQPQHF. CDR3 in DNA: TGTGCCAGCAGCCCCGAGGGGGGGGCCGGGCAGCCCCAGCATTTT.

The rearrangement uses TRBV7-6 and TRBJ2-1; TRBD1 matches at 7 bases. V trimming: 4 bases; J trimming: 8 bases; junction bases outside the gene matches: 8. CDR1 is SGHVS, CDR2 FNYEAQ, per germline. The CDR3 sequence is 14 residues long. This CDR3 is CASSSSQGWDEQFF. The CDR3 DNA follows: TGTGCCAGCAGCTCTTCACAGGGGTGGGATGAGCAGTTCTTC.

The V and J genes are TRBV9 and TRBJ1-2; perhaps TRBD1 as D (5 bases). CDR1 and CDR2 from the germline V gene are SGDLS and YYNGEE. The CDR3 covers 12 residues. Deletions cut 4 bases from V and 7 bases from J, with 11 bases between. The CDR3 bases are TGTGCCAGCAGCCCGGGGGATTTTGGCTACACCTTC. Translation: CASSPGDFGYTF.

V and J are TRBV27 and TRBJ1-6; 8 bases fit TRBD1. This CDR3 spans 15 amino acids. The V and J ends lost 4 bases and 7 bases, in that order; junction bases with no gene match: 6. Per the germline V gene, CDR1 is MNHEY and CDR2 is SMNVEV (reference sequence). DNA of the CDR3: TGTGCCAGCAGTTCTGACAGGGGTGCGAATTCACCCCTCCACTTT. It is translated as CASSSDRGANSPLHF.

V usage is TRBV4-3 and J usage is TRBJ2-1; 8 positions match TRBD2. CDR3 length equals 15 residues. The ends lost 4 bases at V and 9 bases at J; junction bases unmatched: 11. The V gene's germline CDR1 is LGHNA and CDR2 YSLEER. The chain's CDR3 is CASSRSLGLDSEQFF. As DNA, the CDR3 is TGCGCCAGCAGCCGTAGCCTGGGACTAGATAGTGAGCAGTTCTTC.

The CDR3 nucleotides are TGTGCCACCAGTCAACAGTACACTGAAGCTTTCTTT. It specifies CATSQQYTEAFF. This rearrangement joins TRBV15 to TRBJ1-1; D gene unclear. Germline V gene data show CDR1 as LNHNV and CDR2 as YYDKDF (reference sequence). This CDR3 is 12 amino acids long. V was clipped by 6 bases and J by 3 bases, with 8 bases between them.

The CDR3 DNA is TGTGCCAGCAGCGCCGGGACAGTGGGGGGTTCACCCCTCCACTTT. It yields the protein CASSAGTVGGSPLHF. The rearrangement links TRBV9 to TRBJ1-6; 7 bases agree with TRBD1. This CDR3 has 15 residues. The V gene's germline CDR1 is SGDLS and CDR2 YYNGEE. V shed 3 bases and J 9 bases; nucleotides not matched to a gene: 9.

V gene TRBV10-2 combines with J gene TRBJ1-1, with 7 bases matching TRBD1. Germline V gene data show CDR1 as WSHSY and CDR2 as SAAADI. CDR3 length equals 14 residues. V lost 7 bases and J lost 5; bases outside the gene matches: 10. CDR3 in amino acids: CASTSRQGFTEAFF. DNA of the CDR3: TGCGCCAGCACCTCCCGACAGGGATTTACTGAAGCTTTCTTT.